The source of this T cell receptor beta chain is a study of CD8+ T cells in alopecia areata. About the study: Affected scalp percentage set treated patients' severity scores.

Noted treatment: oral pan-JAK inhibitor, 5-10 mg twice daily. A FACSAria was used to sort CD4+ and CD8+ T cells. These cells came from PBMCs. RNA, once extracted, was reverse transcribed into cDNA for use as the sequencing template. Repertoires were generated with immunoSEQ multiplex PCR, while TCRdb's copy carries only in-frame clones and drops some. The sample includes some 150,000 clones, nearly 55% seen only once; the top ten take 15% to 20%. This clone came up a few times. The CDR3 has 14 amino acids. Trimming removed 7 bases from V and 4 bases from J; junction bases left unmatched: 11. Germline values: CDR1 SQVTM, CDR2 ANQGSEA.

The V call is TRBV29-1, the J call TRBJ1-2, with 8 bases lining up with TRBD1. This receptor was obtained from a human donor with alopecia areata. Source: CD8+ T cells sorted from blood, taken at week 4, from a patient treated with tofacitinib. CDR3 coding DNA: TGCAGCGCAGAAGGGGGCGGACAGGGCTATGGCTACACCTTC. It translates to CSAEGGGQGYGYTF.